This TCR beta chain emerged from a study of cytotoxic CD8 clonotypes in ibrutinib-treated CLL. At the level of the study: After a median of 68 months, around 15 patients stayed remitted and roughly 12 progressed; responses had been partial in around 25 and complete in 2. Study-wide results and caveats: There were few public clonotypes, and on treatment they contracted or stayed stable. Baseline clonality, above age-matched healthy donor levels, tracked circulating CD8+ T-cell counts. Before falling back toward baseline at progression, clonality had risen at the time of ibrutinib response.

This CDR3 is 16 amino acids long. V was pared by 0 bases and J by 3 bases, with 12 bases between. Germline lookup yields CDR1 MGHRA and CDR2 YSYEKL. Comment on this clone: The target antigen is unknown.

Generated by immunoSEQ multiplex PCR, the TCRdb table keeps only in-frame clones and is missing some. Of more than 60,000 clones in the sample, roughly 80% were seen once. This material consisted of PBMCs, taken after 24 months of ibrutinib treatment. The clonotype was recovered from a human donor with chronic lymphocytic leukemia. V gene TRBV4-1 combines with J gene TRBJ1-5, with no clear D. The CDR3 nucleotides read TGCGCCAGCAGCCAAGATCTGTTGAGGAACAATCAGCCCCAGCATTTT. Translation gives CASSQDLLRNNQPQHF.